This T cell receptor beta chain was observed in a study of OX40 agonist ivuxolimab in advanced cancers. With respect to the entire study: The costimulatory receptor OX40 (CD134) was targeted by ivuxolimab, a fully human IgG2 agonistic monoclonal antibody. The point of sequencing TCRbeta in the periphery was to test whether ivuxolimab changed TCR sequence diversity and drove clonal T-cell expansion. Patients were allowed to have had prior anti-PD-1, anti-PD-L1 or anti-CTLA-4 therapy, and about 40% of the dose-escalation patients had been treated with checkpoint inhibitors. Partial responses were achieved by three dose-escalation patients, of whom one had hepatocellular carcinoma and two had cutaneous melanoma. Intravenous ivuxolimab was administered to patients every 2 weeks at six dose levels: 0.01, 0.1, 0.3, 1.5, 3 and 10 mg/kg. Of the approximately 50 dose-escalation patients, hepatocellular carcinoma was present in about 20, melanoma in approximately 15, renal cell carcinoma in 9 and head and neck cancer in 9. The monotherapy dose-escalation portion (N ≈ 56 patients) of the phase I ivuxolimab trial is reported in the paper. In the dose-escalation cohort, around four fifths of patients were male, and the mean age was around 60 years, with a range of about 23 to 85.

Broad study findings and their caveats: At doses from 0.1 to 3.0 mg/kg, clonal expansion was seen in both CD4+ and CD8+ blood T cells between baseline and week 6. Partial responders in the 0.1-3.0 mg/kg groups had among the lowest normalized peripheral clonal expansion, especially among CD8+ T cells. Which antigens the clonally expanded peripheral T cells were specific for was not determined. Low levels of normalized T-cell clonal expansion were also seen in some patients who did not respond. On average, CD8+ T cells showed more expanded clones than CD4+ T cells after ivuxolimab.

Genomic DNA was isolated from the sorted cells so that the TCRbeta CDR3 region could be sequenced. The immunoSEQ Assay was used for sequencing of TCRbeta CDR3 regions. This is the immuneACCESS table as TCRdb keeps it, with only in-frame sequences that have V and J called. A part of the clones is gone; compared with another copy, unresolved V genes explain less than half, and the rest is unexplained. Here the sample has over 40,000 clones; about 90% occur a single time. The top ten clones comprise about 0.37% of the sample. From a lookup of the germline V gene (reference sequence), CDR1 and CDR2 are GTSNPN and SVGIG. Spanning cysteine to phenylalanine, the CDR3 consists of 14 amino acids. Of all the DNA, just the CDR3 is kept, 42 bases in frame from base 1. For this chain, trimming is 4 bases at the V end and 4 bases at the J end, and the number of junction bases without a gene match is 4. About this clone: The antigen it recognizes is unknown. Per-base quality was not reported, and no clone a single base away is much larger than it.

The trial excluded patients who had a history of autoimmune disease or who were on systemic immunosuppression. Peripheral blood for TCR sequencing was collected from all dose cohorts at baseline, on cycle 4 day 1, and on cycle 7 day 1. The samples were drawn from a first-in-human, open-label, multicenter phase I dose-escalation trial of ivuxolimab. Adults with locally advanced or metastatic melanoma, renal cell carcinoma, hepatocellular carcinoma or head and neck squamous cell carcinoma were enrolled in the trial. Before TCR sequencing, CD4+ and CD8+ T cells were separately sorted from peripheral blood.

This TCR was recovered from an adult with an advanced solid tumor such as melanoma, head and neck, liver or kidney cancer. The chain uses TRBV30 and TRBJ1-6, and 7 junctional nucleotides match TRBD1. The specimen was CD4+ or CD8+ T cells sorted from blood, collected in a trial of the OX40 agonist ivuxolimab. The CDR3 protein is CAWTRDRYNSPLHF. DNA sequence: TGTGCCTGGACGCGGGACAGATATAATTCACCCCTCCACTTT.